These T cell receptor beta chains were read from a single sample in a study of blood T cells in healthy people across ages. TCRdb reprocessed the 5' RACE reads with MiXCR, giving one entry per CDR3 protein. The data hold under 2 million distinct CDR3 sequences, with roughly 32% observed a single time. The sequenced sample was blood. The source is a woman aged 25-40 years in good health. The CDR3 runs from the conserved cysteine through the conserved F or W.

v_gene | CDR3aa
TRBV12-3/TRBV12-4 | CASSFGGLGEKLFF
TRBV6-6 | CASSSSKGTEAFF
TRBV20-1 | CSANPSGGVAYNEQFF
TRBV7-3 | CASSARLAGVFRYNEQFF
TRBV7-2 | CASSLVGTLTDTQYF
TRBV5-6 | CASSEGLYTQYF
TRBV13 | CASSSGGGPNTIYF
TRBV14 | CASSQGLGGVGYEQYF
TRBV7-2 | CASTPWSGVDYGYTF
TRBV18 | CASSPVGTNEKLFF
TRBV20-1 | CSVRKPSGTSDQPQHF